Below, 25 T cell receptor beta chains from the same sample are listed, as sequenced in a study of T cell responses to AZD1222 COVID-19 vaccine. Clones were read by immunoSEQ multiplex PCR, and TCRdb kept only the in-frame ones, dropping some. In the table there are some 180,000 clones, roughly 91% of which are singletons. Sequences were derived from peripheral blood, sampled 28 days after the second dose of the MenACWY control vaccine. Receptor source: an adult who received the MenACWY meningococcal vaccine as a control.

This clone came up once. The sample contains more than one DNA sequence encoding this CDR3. CDR3 DNA sequence: TGTGCCTGGACCCCGTCTCGGGTCAGCACCGGGGAGCTGTTTTTT. Protein product: CAWTPSRVSTGELFF. The rearrangement uses TRBV30 and TRBJ2-2; no definite D call. The V gene's germline CDR1 is GTSNPN and CDR2 SVGIG (reference sequence). The V end lost 4 bases, the J end lost 4 bases, and 16 bases lay between the germline ends. The CDR3 spans 15 residues.

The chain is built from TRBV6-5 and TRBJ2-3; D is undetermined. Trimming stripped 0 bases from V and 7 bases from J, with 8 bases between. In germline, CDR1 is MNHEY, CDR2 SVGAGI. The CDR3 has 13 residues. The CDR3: CASSYSGRNTQYF. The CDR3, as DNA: TGTGCCAGCAGTTACTCGGGAAGGAATACGCAGTATTTT.

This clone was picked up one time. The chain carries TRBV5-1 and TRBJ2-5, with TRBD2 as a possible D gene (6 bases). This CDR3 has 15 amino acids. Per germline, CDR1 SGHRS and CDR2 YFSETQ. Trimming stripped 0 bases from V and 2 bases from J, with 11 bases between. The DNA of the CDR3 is TGCGCCAGCAGCTTGGCCGTGGGGACTCAAGAGACCCAGTACTTC. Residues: CASSLAVGTQETQYF.

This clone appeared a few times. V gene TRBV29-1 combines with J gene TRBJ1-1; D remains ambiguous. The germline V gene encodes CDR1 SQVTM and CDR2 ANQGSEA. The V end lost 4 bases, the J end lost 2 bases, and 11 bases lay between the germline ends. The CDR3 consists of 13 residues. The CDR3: CSVVPARNTEAFF. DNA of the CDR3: TGCAGCGTTGTCCCCGCCAGAAACACTGAAGCTTTCTTT.

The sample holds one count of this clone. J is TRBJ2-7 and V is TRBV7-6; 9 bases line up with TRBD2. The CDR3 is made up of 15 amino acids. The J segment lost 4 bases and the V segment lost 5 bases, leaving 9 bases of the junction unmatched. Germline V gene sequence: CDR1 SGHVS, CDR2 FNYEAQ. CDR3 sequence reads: CASSLTGTSKYEQYF. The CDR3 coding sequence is TGTGCCAGCAGCCTCACCGGGACTAGCAAATACGAGCAGTACTTC.

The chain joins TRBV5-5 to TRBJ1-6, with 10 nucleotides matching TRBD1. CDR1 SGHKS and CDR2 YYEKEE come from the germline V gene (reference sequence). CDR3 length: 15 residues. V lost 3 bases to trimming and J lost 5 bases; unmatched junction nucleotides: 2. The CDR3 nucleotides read TGTGCCAGCAGCTGGGGGACAGGGGATAATTCACCCCTCCACTTT. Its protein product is CASSWGTGDNSPLHF.

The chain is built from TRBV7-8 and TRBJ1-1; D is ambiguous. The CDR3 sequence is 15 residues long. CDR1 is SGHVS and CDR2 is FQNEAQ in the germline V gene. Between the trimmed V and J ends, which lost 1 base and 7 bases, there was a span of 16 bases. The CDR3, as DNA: TGTGCCAGCAGCTTAGGTACGGGTGGGCTGAATGAAGCTTTCTTT. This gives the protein CASSLGTGGLNEAFF. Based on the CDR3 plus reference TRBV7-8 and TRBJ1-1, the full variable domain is GAGVSQSPRYKVAKRGQDVALRCDPISGHVSLFWYQQALGQGPEFLTYFQNEAQLDKSGLPSDRFFAERPEGSVSTLKIQRTQQEDSAVYLCASSLGTGGLNEAFFGQGTRLTVV.

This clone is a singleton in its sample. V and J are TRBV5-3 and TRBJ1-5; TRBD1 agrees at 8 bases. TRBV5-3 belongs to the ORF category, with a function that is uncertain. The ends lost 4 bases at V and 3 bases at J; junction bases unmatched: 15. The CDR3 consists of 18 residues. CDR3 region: CARSIGRPGGWNNQPQHF. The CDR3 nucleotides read TGTGCCAGAAGCATTGGAAGGCCAGGGGGCTGGAACAATCAGCCCCAGCATTTT.

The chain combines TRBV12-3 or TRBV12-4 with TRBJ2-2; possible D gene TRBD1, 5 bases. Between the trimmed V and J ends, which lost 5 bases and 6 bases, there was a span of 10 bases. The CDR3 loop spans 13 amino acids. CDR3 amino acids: CASSRRDSGELFF. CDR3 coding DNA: TGTGCCAGCAGTCGCAGGGATTCCGGGGAGCTGTTTTTT.

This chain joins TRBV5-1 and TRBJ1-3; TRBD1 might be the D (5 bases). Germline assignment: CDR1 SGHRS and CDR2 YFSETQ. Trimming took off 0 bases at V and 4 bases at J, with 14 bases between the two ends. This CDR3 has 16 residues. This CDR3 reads CASSLEGVLAGNTIYF. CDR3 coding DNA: TGCGCCAGCAGCTTGGAAGGGGTACTGGCCGGAAACACCATATATTTT.

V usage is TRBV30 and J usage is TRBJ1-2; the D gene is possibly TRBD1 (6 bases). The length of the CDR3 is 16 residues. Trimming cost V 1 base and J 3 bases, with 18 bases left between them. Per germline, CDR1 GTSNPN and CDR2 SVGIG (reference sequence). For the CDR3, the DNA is TGTGCCTGGAGTGGGCCCGCCGCGGGGGCCGACTATGGCTACACCTTC. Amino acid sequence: CAWSGPAAGADYGYTF.

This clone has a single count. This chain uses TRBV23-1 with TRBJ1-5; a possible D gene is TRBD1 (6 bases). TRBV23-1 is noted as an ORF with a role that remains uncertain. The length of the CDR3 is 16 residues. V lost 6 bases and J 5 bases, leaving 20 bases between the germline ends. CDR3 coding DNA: TGCGCCAGCAGCCCGGGACGTGGGGGCATCGATCAGCCCCAGCATTTT. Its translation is CASSPGRGGIDQPQHF.

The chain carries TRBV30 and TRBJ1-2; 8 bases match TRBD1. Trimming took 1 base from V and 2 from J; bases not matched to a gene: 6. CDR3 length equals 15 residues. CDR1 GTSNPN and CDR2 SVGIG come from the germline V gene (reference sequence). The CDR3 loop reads CAWSAGTGGNYGYTF. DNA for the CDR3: TGTGCCTGGAGTGCCGGGACAGGCGGAAACTATGGCTACACCTTC.

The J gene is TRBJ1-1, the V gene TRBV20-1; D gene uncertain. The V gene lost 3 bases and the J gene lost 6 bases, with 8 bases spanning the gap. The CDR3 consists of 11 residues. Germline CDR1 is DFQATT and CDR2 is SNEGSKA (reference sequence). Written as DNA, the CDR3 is TGCAGTGCTAGTTTGGGCCCTGAAGCTTTCTTT. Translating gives CSASLGPEAFF.

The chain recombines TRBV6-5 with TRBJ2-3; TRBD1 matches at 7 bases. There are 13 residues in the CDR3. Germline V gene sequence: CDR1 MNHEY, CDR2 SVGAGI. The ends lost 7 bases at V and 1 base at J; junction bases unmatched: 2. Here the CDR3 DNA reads TGTGCCAGCAAAACAGGGGGCACAGATACGCAGTATTTT. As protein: CASKTGGTDTQYF.

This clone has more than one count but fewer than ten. CDR3 sequence: CASTSYNSPLHF. The CDR3 DNA follows: TGTGCCAGTACTAGCTATAATTCACCCCTCCACTTT. This sequence joins TRBV19 and TRBJ1-6; no reliable D call. Germline values: CDR1 LNHDA, CDR2 SQIVND (reference sequence). The V end lost 7 bases, the J end lost 3 bases, and 4 bases lay between the germline ends. CDR3 length equals 12 residues.

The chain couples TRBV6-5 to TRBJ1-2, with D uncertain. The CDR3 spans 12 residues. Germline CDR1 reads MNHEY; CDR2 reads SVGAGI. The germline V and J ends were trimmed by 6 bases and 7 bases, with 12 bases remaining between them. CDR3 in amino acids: CASRYIAGGYTF. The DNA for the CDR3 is TGTGCCAGCAGGTACATCGCGGGTGGCTACACCTTC.

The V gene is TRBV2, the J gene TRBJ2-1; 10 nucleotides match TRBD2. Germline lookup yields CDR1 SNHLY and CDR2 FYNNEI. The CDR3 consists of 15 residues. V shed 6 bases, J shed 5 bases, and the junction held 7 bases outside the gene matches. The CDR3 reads CASRGTSATNNEQFF. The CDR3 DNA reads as TGTGCCAGCAGGGGGACTAGCGCTACCAACAATGAGCAGTTCTTC.

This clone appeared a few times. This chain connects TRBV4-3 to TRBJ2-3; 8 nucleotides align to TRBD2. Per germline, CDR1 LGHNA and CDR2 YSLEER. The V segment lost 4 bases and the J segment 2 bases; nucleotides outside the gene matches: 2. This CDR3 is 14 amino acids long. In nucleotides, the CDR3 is TGCGCCAGCAGCCCCGGGGGGGTCACAGATACGCAGTATTTT. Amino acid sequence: CASSPGGVTDTQYF.

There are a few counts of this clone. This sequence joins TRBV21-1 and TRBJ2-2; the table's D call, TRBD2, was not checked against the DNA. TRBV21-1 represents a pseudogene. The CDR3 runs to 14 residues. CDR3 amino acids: CASSHPLRDGELFF. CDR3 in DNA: TGTGCCAGCAGCCACCCGCTTCGGGACGGGGAGCTGTTTTTT.

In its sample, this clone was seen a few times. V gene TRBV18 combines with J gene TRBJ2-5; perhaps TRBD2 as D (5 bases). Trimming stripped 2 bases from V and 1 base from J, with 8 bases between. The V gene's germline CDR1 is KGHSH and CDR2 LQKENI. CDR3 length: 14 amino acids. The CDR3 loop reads CASSPGSPQETQYF. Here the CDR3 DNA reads TGTGCCAGCTCACCAGGGAGCCCCCAAGAGACCCAGTACTTC. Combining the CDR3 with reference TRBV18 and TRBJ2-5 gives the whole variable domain NAGVMQNPRHLVRRRGQEARLRCSPMKGHSHVYWYRQLPEEGLKFMVYLQKENIIDESGMPKERFSAEFPKEGPSILRIQQVVRGDSAAYFCASSPGSPQETQYFGPGTRLLVL.

The CDR3 nucleotides read TGTGCCAGCAGAAAACAGGGGGCTGCGAACACTGAAGCTTTCTTT. It is translated as CASRKQGAANTEAFF. This rearrangement joins TRBV6-5 to TRBJ1-1, with 9 nucleotides matching TRBD1. The germline gives CDR1 MNHEY, CDR2 SVGAGI. There are 15 residues in the CDR3. The V and J ends lost 6 bases and 1 base, in that order; junction bases with no gene match: 6.

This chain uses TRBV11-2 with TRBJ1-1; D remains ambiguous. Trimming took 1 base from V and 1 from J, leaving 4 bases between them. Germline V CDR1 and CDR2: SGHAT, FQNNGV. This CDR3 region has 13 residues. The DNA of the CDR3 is TGTGCCAGCAGCTTAGGCCCGAACACTGAAGCTTTCTTT. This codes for CASSLGPNTEAFF.

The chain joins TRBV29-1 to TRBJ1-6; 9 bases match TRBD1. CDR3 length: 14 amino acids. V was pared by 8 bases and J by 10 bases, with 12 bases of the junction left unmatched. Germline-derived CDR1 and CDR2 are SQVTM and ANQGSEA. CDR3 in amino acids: CSPPQGAAASPLHF. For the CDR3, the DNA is TGCAGCCCACCACAGGGGGCCGCAGCATCACCCCTCCACTTT.

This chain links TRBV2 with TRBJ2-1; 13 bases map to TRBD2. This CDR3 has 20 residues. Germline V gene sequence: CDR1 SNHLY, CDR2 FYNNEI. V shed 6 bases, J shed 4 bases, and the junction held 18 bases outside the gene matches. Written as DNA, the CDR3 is TGTGCCAGCAGCACTACTAGCGGGGGGGCGGGTGTGCACCGGTACAATGAGCAGTTCTTC. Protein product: CASSTTSGGAGVHRYNEQFF.